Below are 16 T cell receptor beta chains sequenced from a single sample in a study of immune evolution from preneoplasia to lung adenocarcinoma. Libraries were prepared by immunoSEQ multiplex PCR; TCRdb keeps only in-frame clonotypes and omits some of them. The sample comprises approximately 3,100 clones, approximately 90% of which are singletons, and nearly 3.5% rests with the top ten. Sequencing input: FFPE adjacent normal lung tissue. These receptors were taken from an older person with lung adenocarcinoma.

CDR3 amino acids: CASSPISGTATYNEQFF. In DNA, the CDR3 is TGCGCCAGCAGCCCCATATCCGGGACAGCGACCTACAATGAGCAGTTCTTC. The chain links TRBV5-1 to TRBJ2-1, with TRBD1 matching 7 bases. The CDR3 runs 17 residues. The germline V gene encodes CDR1 SGHRS and CDR2 YFSETQ. With V trimmed by 4 bases and J by 2 bases, 12 bases remained unmatched.

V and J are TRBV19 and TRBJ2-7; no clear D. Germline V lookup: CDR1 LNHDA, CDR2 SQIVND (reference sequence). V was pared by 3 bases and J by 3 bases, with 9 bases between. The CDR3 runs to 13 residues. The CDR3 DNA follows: TGTGCCAGTAGTATTGGACCTTTCTACGAGCAGTACTTC. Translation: CASSIGPFYEQYF.

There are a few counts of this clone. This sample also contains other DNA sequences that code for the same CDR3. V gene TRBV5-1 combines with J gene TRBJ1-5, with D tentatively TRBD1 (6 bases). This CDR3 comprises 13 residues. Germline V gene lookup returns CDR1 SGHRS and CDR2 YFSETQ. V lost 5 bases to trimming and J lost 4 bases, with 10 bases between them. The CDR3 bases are TGCGCCAGCAGGGGGGCGCGGAATCAGCCCCAGCATTTT. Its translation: CASRGARNQPQHF.

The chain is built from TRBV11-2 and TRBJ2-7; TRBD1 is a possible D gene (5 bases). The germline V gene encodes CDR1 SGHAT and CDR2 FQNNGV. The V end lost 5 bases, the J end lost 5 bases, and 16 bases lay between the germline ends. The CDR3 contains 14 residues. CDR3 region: CASSTRRGFDEQYF. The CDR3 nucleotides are TGTGCCAGCAGCACGAGAAGGGGTTTCGACGAGCAGTACTTC.

The CDR3 loop reads CASSSDRGLGGYTF. In DNA form, the CDR3 reads TGTGCCAGCAGCTCGGACAGGGGGCTAGGTGGCTACACCTTC. The J gene is TRBJ1-2, the V gene TRBV7-8, with TRBD1 matching 11 bases. The CDR3 has 14 amino acids. Germline V gene sequence: CDR1 SGHVS, CDR2 FQNEAQ. Germline trimming cut 4 bases from V and 7 bases from J; bases unmatched to any gene: 5.

The CDR3 nucleotides read TGTGCCTCTTTGGGGGGTAATGAAAAACTGTTTTTT. As protein: CASLGGNEKLFF. The chain joins TRBV30 to TRBJ1-4, with D maybe TRBD1 (5 bases). V lost 7 bases and J lost 4, with 10 bases in between. The CDR3 covers 12 residues. Germline CDR1 and CDR2: GTSNPN and SVGIG (reference sequence).

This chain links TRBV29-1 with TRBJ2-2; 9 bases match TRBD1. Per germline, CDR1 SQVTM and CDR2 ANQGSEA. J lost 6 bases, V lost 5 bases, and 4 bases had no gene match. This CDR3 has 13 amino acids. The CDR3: CSVRRQGAGELFF. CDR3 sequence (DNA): TGCAGCGTTCGAAGACAGGGGGCCGGGGAGCTGTTTTTT.

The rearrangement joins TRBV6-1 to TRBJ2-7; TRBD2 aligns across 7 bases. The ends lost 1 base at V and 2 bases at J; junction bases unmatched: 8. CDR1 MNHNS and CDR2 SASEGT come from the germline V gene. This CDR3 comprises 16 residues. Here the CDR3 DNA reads TGTGCCAGCAGTGAAGGAGTCCTAGCGGAACCCTACGAGCAGTACTTC. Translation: CASSEGVLAEPYEQYF.

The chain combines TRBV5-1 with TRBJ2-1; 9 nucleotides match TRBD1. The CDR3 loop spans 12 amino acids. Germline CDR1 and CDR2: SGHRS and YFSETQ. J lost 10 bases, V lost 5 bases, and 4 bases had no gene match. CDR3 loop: CASRDRGREQFF. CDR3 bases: TGCGCCAGCAGGGACAGGGGCCGGGAGCAGTTCTTC.

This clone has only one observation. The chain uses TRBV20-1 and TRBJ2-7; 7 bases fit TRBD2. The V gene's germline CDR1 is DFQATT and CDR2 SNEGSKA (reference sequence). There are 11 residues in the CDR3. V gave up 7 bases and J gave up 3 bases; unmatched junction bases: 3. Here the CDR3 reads CSGLADYEQYF. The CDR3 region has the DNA TGCAGTGGGCTAGCGGACTACGAGCAGTACTTC.

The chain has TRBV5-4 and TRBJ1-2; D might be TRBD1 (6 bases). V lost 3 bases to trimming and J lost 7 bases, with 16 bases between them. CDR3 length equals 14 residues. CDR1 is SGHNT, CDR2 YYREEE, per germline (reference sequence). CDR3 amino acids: CASSSVTGKGGYTF. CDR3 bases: TGTGCCAGCAGCTCCGTAACAGGGAAGGGTGGCTACACCTTC.

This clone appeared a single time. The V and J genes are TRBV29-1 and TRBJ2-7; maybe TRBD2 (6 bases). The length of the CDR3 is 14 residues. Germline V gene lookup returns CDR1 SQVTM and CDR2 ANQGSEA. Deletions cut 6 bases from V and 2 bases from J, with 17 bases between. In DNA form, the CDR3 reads TGCAGCGTCCGGACTATCCACTGGCCCTACGAGCAGTACTTC. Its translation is CSVRTIHWPYEQYF.

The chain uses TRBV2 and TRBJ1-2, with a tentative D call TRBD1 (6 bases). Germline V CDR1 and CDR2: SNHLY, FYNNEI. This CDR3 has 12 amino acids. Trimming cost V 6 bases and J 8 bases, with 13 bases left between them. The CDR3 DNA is TGTGCCAGCAGGGTTGGACAGTTGGGCTACACCTTC. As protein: CASRVGQLGYTF.

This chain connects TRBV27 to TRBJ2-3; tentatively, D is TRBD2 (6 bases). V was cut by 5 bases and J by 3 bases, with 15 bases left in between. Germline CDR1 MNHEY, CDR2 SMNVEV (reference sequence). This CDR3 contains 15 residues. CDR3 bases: TGTGCCAGCAGTCTAGGGGCGGCGGGGACAGATACGCAGTATTTT. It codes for CASSLGAAGTDTQYF.

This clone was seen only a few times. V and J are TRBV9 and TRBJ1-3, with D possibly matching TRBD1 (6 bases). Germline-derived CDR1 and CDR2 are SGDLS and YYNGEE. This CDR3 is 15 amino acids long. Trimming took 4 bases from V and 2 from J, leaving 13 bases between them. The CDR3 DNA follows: TGTGCCAGCAGCCCCCGAGGGGGTACTGGAAACACCATATATTTT. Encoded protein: CASSPRGGTGNTIYF.

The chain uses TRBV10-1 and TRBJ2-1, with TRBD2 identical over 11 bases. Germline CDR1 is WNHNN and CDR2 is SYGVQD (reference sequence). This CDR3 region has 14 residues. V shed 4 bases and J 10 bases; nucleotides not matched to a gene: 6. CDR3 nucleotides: TGCGCCAGCAGTGTCGGGCTAGCGGGGGGCGAGCAGTTCTTC. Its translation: CASSVGLAGGEQFF.